This T cell receptor (beta chain) was sequenced for a study of a mutant IDH1 vaccine in newly diagnosed glioma. The CDR3 contains 15 residues. The V end was cut by 1 base, the J end by 8 bases, with 12 bases between. Looked up from germline, CDR1 is SGHTA and CDR2 is FQGNSA. Clones were sequenced by immunoSEQ multiplex PCR, and TCRdb holds only the in-frame ones, with some missing. The data hold 60,000 to 65,000 clones, with under 85% observed a single time. Stated time point: week 47, end of study. The study gave 300 ug of mutant IDH1 20-mer peptide per vaccine dose, with topical imiquimod. This clone occurred a few times. Its cognate antigen is unknown.

The chain has TRBV7-2 and TRBJ1-6; no firm D call. The source material was PBMCs, sampled from a glioma patient whose treatment included an IDH1 peptide vaccine. This receptor was taken from a young man with glioma. DNA for the CDR3: TGTGCCAGCAGCTTAGTTGGCGGAAGTGATTCACCCCTCCACTTT. It specifies CASSLVGGSDSPLHF.